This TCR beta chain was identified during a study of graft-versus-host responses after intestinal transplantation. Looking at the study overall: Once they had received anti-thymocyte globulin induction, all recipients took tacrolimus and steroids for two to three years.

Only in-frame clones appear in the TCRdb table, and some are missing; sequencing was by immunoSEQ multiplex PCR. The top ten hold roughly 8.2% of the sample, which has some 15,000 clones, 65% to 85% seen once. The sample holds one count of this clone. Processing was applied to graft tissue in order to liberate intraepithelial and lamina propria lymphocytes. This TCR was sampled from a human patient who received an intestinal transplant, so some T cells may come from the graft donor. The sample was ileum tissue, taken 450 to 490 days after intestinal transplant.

DNA for the CDR3: TGCGCCAGCAGCCGAGGGACAAACTACGAGCAGTACTTC. Its translation is CASSRGTNYEQYF. This rearrangement joins TRBV4-1 to TRBJ2-5, with D perhaps matching TRBD1 (6 bases). The assigned J gene may be wrong: the sequence end matches TRBJ2-7 better. The CDR3 runs 13 residues. Germline CDR1 and CDR2: MGHRA and YSYEKL.